This TCR beta chain came from a study of beta chain features in type 1 diabetes. Purity above 95% was achieved in all sorted populations. This clone has more than one count but fewer than ten. Its specificity is not known. Broader study findings: Fewer junction insertions and more nucleotide deletions appeared in type 1 diabetes patients. Type 1 diabetes patients showed a moderate but significant shortening of TCRB CDR3s in all four CD4+ subsets. Healthy donors had naive, central memory and Treg TCRB repertoires that appeared less similar than those seen among patients.

TCRB transcripts that were expressed got sequenced, as all of the isolated RNA had been reverse transcribed. This table comes from immunoSEQ multiplex PCR, and its TCRdb copy is limited to in-frame clones, with some not included. Among about 180,000 clones listed, about 13% were seen once. This CDR3 spans 14 amino acids. Per germline, CDR1 SGHRS and CDR2 YFSETQ. The V gene lost 0 bases and the J gene lost 6 bases, with 10 bases spanning the gap. The rearrangement uses TRBV5-1 and TRBJ2-1; no clear D. Source material: central memory CD4+ T cells from blood. This sequence originates from a woman between 18 and 29 years old in good health. CDR3: CASSLAQQRNEQFF. The CDR3 nucleotides read TGCGCCAGCAGCTTGGCCCAGCAGCGCAATGAGCAGTTCTTC.